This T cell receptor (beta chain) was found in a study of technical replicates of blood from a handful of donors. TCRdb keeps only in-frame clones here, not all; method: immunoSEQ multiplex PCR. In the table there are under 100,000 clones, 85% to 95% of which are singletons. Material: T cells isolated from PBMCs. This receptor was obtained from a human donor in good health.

The chain's CDR3 is CASSSGRAYEQYF. CDR3 coding DNA: TGTGCCAGCAGTAGCGGGAGGGCCTACGAGCAGTACTTC. The chain has TRBV7-9 and TRBJ2-7, with 11 bases identical to TRBD2. This CDR3 spans 13 amino acids. The germline V gene has CDR1 SEHNR and CDR2 FQNEAQ (reference sequence). J lost 2 bases, V lost 6 bases, and 0 bases had no gene match.